This T cell receptor (beta chain) was identified during a study of control samples from healthy donors and cancer patients. The CDR3 has 19 residues. Germline-derived CDR1 and CDR2 are SGHRS and YFSETQ. V lost 3 bases to trimming and J lost 1 base; unmatched junction nucleotides: 12. Clones were sequenced by immunoSEQ multiplex PCR, and TCRdb holds only the in-frame ones, with some missing. The data hold roughly 370,000 clones, with around 90% observed a single time. This receptor was obtained from a man aged 40-49 years with head and neck cancer. The J gene is TRBJ2-5, the V gene TRBV5-1; 13 positions match TRBD2. Specimen: PBMCs. CDR3 residues: CASSSTYTSGGAFQETQYF. The CDR3 DNA follows: TGCGCCAGCAGCTCCACTTATACTAGCGGGGGGGCTTTCCAAGAGACCCAGTACTTC.